The 9 T cell receptor beta chains in this list originate from one sample, sequenced in a study of CD8+CD57+ T cells in acquired aplastic anemia. Both TCR beta VDJ combination and CDR3 sequence profiling were carried out. Genomic DNA was the template for this profiling. Each CDR3 protein is one row after TCRdb ran MiXCR on the reads. This sample yields under 250,000 distinct CDR3 sequences, of which approximately 50% are seen a single time; roughly 8% belongs to the top ten. Previously, flow cytometry had revealed CD8+CD57+ cell expansion in the patients chosen for sequencing. The material sequenced was sorted CD4+, CD8+, or CD8+CD57+ T cells (not recorded which) from PBMCs. These receptor sequences come from a human donor with aplastic anemia.

As to this clonotype: This may stem from a read error, because a much larger clone lies one nucleotide away. The rearrangement joins TRBV5-1 to TRBJ2-3; D ambiguous. V lost 4 bases and J lost 1, with 16 bases in between. Germline values: CDR1 SGHRS, CDR2 YFSETQ. The CDR3 is 16 amino acids. The CDR3 sequence: CASSPAQQERTDTQYF. The CDR3 DNA follows: TGCGCCAGCAGCCCCGCGCAGCAGGAGCGCACAGATACGCAGTATTTT.

Ten or more counts support this clonotype. The genes are TRBV29-1 and TRBJ2-7; possible D gene TRBD2, 5 bases. Germline loops: CDR1 SQVTM, CDR2 ANQGSEA. Trimming took off 2 bases at V and 3 bases at J, with 11 bases between the two ends. The length of the CDR3 is 13 residues. The CDR3 spells CSVEKPGGYEQYF. DNA of the CDR3: TGCAGCGTTGAAAAACCCGGAGGCTACGAGCAGTACTTC.

This chain joins TRBV5-5 and TRBJ1-1, with 8 bases that match TRBD1. With 0 bases clipped from V and 1 base from J, the junction kept 11 bases outside the gene matches. CDR3 size: 18 residues. Germline V gene data show CDR1 as SGHKS and CDR2 as YYEKEE (reference sequence). CDR3: CASSLAGQGLVRNTEAFF. CDR3 sequence (DNA): TGTGCCAGCAGCTTGGCCGGACAGGGTCTCGTTCGGAACACTGAAGCTTTCTTT.

This clonotype was found many times. The chain is built from TRBV5-1 and TRBJ2-7; D unclear. Trimming stripped 0 bases from V and 5 bases from J, with 12 bases between. The CDR3 runs 14 residues. The germline V gene encodes CDR1 SGHRS and CDR2 YFSETQ. CDR3 region: CASSLGLPRDEQYF. Written as DNA, the CDR3 is TGCGCCAGCAGCTTGGGGCTCCCGCGTGACGAGCAGTACTTC.

The genes are TRBV7-2 and TRBJ1-2; no firm D call. The germline V gene encodes CDR1 SGHTA and CDR2 FQGNSA. This CDR3 contains 12 residues. V shed 3 bases and J shed 3 bases, with 5 bases lying between them. CDR3 DNA: TGTGCCAGCAGCTTCGAATACTATGGCTACACCTTC. It encodes CASSFEYYGYTF.

This clonotype was counted between two and nine times. This may stem from a read error, because a much larger clone lies one nucleotide away. This chain's CDR3 is CGARDPESMVRGTQYF. Here the CDR3 DNA reads TGCGGTGCTAGGGACCCGGAGAGCATGGTTCGAGGGACCCAGTACTTC. The V gene is TRBV20-1, the J gene TRBJ2-5; D tentatively fits TRBD1 or TRBD2 (5 bases each). There are 16 residues in the CDR3. Germline loops: CDR1 DFQATT, CDR2 SNEGSKA (reference sequence).

The chain is built from TRBV15 and TRBJ2-2; D gene ambiguous. Germline CDR1 and CDR2: LNHNV and YYDKDF (reference sequence). The CDR3 loop spans 17 amino acids. Trimming left V 0 bases short and J 7 bases short, with 18 bases between. The chain's CDR3 is CATSRDVGFELSGELFF. CDR3 bases: TGTGCCACCAGCAGAGATGTAGGATTCGAACTAAGCGGGGAGCTGTTTTTT. Based on the CDR3 plus reference TRBV15 and TRBJ2-2, the full variable domain is DAMVIQNPRYQVTQFGKPVTLSCSQTLNHNVMYWYQQKSSQAPKLLFHYYDKDFNNEADTPDNFQSRRPNTSFCFLDIRSPGLGDTAMYLCATSRDVGFELSGELFFGEGSRLTVL.

This clonotype was counted at least ten times. This chain connects TRBV7-9 to TRBJ2-3; the match to TRBD2 covers 9 bases. The CDR3 has 18 amino acids. The trim removed 6 bases at V and 0 bases at J, leaving 13 bases unmatched. CDR1 SEHNR and CDR2 FQNEAQ come from the germline V gene (reference sequence). The CDR3 here is CASSPPLGLADSTDTQYF. In DNA form, the CDR3 reads TGTGCCAGCAGTCCTCCCCTGGGACTAGCAGATAGCACAGATACGCAGTATTTT.

The gene calls are TRBV10-3 and TRBJ2-2; D unclear. CDR3 length: 13 amino acids. V was trimmed by 3 bases and J by 3 bases, leaving 5 bases between them. The germline V gene encodes CDR1 ENHRY and CDR2 SYGVKD. In DNA form, the CDR3 reads TGTGCCATCAGTGACCGAGACACCGGGGAGCTGTTTTTT. Encoded protein: CAISDRDTGELFF.